The 20 T cell receptor beta chains presented below share a single source sample, sequenced in a study of T cells in narcolepsy. The data were produced by immunoSEQ multiplex PCR, yet TCRdb's version contains in-frame clones alone and is incomplete. The data hold 25,000 to 35,000 clones, with about 80% observed a single time. The sequencing input was CD45RA- memory CD4+ T cells from PBMCs. These receptor sequences come from a human donor with narcolepsy.

The CDR3 DNA reads as TGTGCCAGCAGTTCGGGGGACTACGAGCAGTACTTC. Protein: CASSSGDYEQYF. The chain employs TRBV6-1 and TRBJ2-7; D may be TRBD2 (6 bases). From germline, CDR1 is MNHNS and CDR2 SASEGT. V was trimmed by 5 bases and J by 3 bases, leaving 8 bases between them. The CDR3 is made up of 12 amino acids.

The V and J genes are TRBV5-1 and TRBJ2-5; D call uncertain. Germline CDR1 SGHRS, CDR2 YFSETQ. Trimming took off 0 bases at V and 5 bases at J, with 8 bases between the two ends. The CDR3 length is 13 residues. The CDR3 DNA follows: TGCGCCAGCAGCTTGGTAGTATCTGAGACCCAGTACTTC. Translating it yields CASSLVVSETQYF.

The chain has TRBV9 and TRBJ2-1; 8 bases map to TRBD1. V was pared by 1 base and J by 4 bases, with 10 bases of the junction left unmatched. This CDR3 has 17 amino acids. Germline values: CDR1 SGDLS, CDR2 YYNGEE. CDR3 nucleotide sequence: TGTGCCAGCAGCGTAACCGACCAGGGGGCGGGGTACAATGAGCAGTTCTTC. As protein: CASSVTDQGAGYNEQFF.

This clone was seen a single time. The rearrangement uses TRBV2 and TRBJ2-5, with D perhaps assigned TRBD1 or TRBD2 (7 bases each). Trimming shortened V by 5 bases and J by 10 bases, and 29 bases separated the two germline ends. From germline, CDR1 is SNHLY and CDR2 FYNNEI. The CDR3 runs to 17 residues. Here the CDR3 DNA reads TGTGCCAGCAGTCCTAACCTTCCGGGGGAGGGGGCGATGATCCAGTACTTC. Translated, it gives CASSPNLPGEGAMIQYF.

The V and J genes are TRBV30 and TRBJ2-7; the D gene is possibly TRBD1 (6 bases). The germline V and J ends were trimmed by 1 base and 9 bases, with 13 bases remaining between them. The CDR3 is 12 residues long. Germline V gene lookup returns CDR1 GTSNPN and CDR2 SVGIG (reference sequence). The CDR3 here is CAWSGTAWVQYF. The CDR3 region has the DNA TGTGCCTGGAGTGGGACAGCCTGGGTGCAGTACTTC.

This clone was seen just once. Here the CDR3 reads CASSSTGVAKNIQYF. DNA for the CDR3: TGTGCCAGCAGCTCCACGGGGGTAGCCAAAAACATTCAGTACTTC. The chain combines TRBV5-6 with TRBJ2-4; D may be TRBD2 (6 bases). This CDR3 is built from 15 residues. Trimming took off 3 bases at V and 0 bases at J, with 10 bases between the two ends. Germline V gives CDR1 SGHDT, CDR2 YYEEEE. Based on the CDR3 plus reference TRBV5-6 and TRBJ2-4, the full variable domain is DAGVTQSPTHLIKTRGQQVTLRCSPKSGHDTVSWYQQALGQGPQFIFQYYEEEERQRGNFPDRFSGHQFPNYSSELNVNALLLGDSALYLCASSSTGVAKNIQYFGAGTRLSVL.

The chain recombines TRBV5-4 with TRBJ1-2; 10 positions agree with TRBD1. With V trimmed by 5 bases and J by 2 bases, 6 bases remained unmatched. Germline CDR1 is SGHNT and CDR2 is YYREEE (reference sequence). The CDR3 runs 15 residues. The CDR3 spells CASRPGQGKNYGYTF. The CDR3 bases are TGTGCCAGCAGACCGGGACAGGGGAAAAACTATGGCTACACCTTC.

The rearrangement joins TRBV6-6 to TRBJ1-1; TRBD1 matches at 9 bases. The CDR3 sequence is 14 residues long. The germline CDR1 and CDR2 sequences are MNHNY and SVGAGI (reference sequence). The V and J ends lost 0 bases and 5 bases, in that order; junction bases with no gene match: 1. The CDR3 sequence is CASSYSGQGTEAFF. The DNA of the CDR3 is TGTGCCAGCAGTTACTCGGGACAGGGTACTGAAGCTTTCTTT.

This chain uses TRBV10-3 with TRBJ1-1, with D tentatively TRBD1 (6 bases). Germline CDR1 is ENHRY and CDR2 is SYGVKD. The germline V and J ends were trimmed by 2 bases and 7 bases, with 11 bases remaining between them. This CDR3 is 13 amino acids long. CDR3 sequence (DNA): TGTGCCATCAGTGAGAACAGGGACAATGAAGCTTTCTTT. This translates into CAISENRDNEAFF.

The DNA of the CDR3 is TGTGCCAGCAGTTACACAGCTATGAACACTGAAGCTTTCTTT. This gives the protein CASSYTAMNTEAFF. The V call is TRBV6-5, the J call TRBJ1-1; D gene uncertain. CDR3 length equals 14 residues. The V and J ends lost 2 bases and 0 bases respectively, with 7 bases between them. Germline V CDR1 and CDR2: MNHEY, SVGAGI.

The chain has TRBV7-2 and TRBJ2-4; 8 positions match TRBD2. The trim removed 6 bases at V and 7 bases at J, leaving 5 bases unmatched. CDR3 length: 13 amino acids. Germline CDR1 and CDR2: SGHTA and FQGNSA. DNA of the CDR3: TGTGCCAGCAGGGGGACTAGTTCTAACATTCAGTACTTC. Translated: CASRGTSSNIQYF.

The rearrangement links TRBV29-1 to TRBJ1-1, with D hard to call. The CDR3 runs to 10 residues. Per the germline V gene, CDR1 is SQVTM and CDR2 is ANQGSEA. V lost 3 bases and J 11 bases, leaving 10 bases between the germline ends. This chain's CDR3 is CSVENVRAFF. DNA for the CDR3: TGCAGCGTTGAGAACGTGAGGGCTTTCTTT.

This chain links TRBV5-1 with TRBJ2-2; a possible D gene is TRBD1 (5 bases). Germline V gene lookup returns CDR1 SGHRS and CDR2 YFSETQ. The CDR3 consists of 15 residues. Trimming pared 0 bases from V and 6 bases from J, leaving 12 bases between. The CDR3 bases are TGCGCCAGCAGCTTGGGGGCAGGGAAGGCCGGGGAGCTGTTTTTT. This encodes CASSLGAGKAGELFF.

The count of this clone is one. The chain links TRBV12-1 to TRBJ2-3; TRBD1, the D gene given by the table, was not confirmed from the DNA. TRBV12-1 is a pseudogene locus. The CDR3 runs 16 residues. The CDR3 spells CASSQWTGASTDTQYF. In DNA form, the CDR3 reads TGTGCCAGCAGCCAATGGACAGGGGCGAGCACAGATACGCAGTATTTT.

This clone was seen only a few times. The rearrangement joins TRBV6-1 to TRBJ2-7, with D possibly TRBD2 on 7 matching bases. The length of the CDR3 is 15 residues. V was shortened by 5 bases and J by 0 bases, with 14 bases between the two germline ends. Germline-derived CDR1 and CDR2 are MNHNS and SASEGT. The CDR3 sequence: CASSRGGGSSYEQYF. Written as DNA, the CDR3 is TGTGCCAGCAGTAGAGGGGGGGGATCCTCCTACGAGCAGTACTTC.

V is TRBV2 and J is TRBJ2-2; 9 positions match TRBD1. V trimming: 6 bases; J trimming: 1 base; junction bases outside the gene matches: 0. The CDR3 spans 14 residues. In germline, CDR1 is SNHLY, CDR2 FYNNEI. This CDR3 is CASRGQGNTGELFF. CDR3 coding DNA: TGTGCCAGCAGGGGACAGGGGAACACCGGGGAGCTGTTTTTT.

The chain links TRBV18 to TRBJ2-2; weak D call: TRBD1 (5 bases). Looked up from germline, CDR1 is KGHSH and CDR2 is LQKENI. The germline V and J ends were trimmed by 3 bases and 6 bases, with 11 bases remaining between them. The CDR3 has 14 amino acids. Here the CDR3 DNA reads TGTGCCAGCTCACCCCAAGGGGTATCCGGGGAGCTGTTTTTT. This gives the protein CASSPQGVSGELFF.

This clone was recorded only once. The rearrangement joins TRBV25-1 to TRBJ1-2, with TRBD1 as a possible D gene (5 bases). Trimming took off 3 bases at V and 6 bases at J, with 17 bases between the two ends. The germline V gene encodes CDR1 MGHDK and CDR2 SYGVNS. The CDR3 is 15 amino acids. CDR3 DNA sequence: TGTGCCAGCAGTGAGATAGGGGTCAGGGCTAATGGCTACACCTTC. It codes for CASSEIGVRANGYTF.

V is TRBV29-1 and J is TRBJ2-5, with a weak D call TRBD2 (5 bases). CDR3 size: 14 residues. Trimming cost V 1 base and J 2 bases, with 11 bases left between them. From germline, CDR1 is SQVTM and CDR2 ANQGSEA. CDR3 protein: CSVEVAPAQETQYF. CDR3 sequence (DNA): TGCAGCGTTGAAGTAGCGCCAGCTCAAGAGACCCAGTACTTC. The full variable domain, its missing parts supplied by reference TRBV29-1 and TRBJ2-5, is SAVISQKPSRDICQRGTSLTIQCQVDSQVTMMFWYRQQPGQSLTLIATANQGSEATYESGFVIDKFPISRPNLTFSTLTVSNMSPEDSSIYLCSVEVAPAQETQYFGPGTRLLVL.

In this sample, this clone turned up a few times. The chain couples TRBV19 to TRBJ2-3; D remains ambiguous. Germline V gives CDR1 LNHDA, CDR2 SQIVND (reference sequence). V was trimmed by 6 bases and J by 0 bases, leaving 4 bases between them. This CDR3 has 12 amino acids. CDR3 amino acids: CASRASTDTQYF. The CDR3 DNA sequence: TGTGCCAGTAGGGCTAGCACAGATACGCAGTATTTT.